This T cell receptor beta chain was profiled in a study of T cell responses to AZD1222 COVID-19 vaccine. With respect to this clone: The target antigen is unknown.

Germline values: CDR1 SGHRS, CDR2 YFSETQ. V lost 4 bases and J lost 7; bases outside the gene matches: 10. The CDR3 spans 14 residues. Repertoires were generated with immunoSEQ multiplex PCR, while TCRdb's copy carries only in-frame clones and drops some. Seen here are 85,000 to 130,000 clones, roughly nine tenths observed once, and the top ten hold around 15%. Overall study findings and caveats: Reportedly, close to half of spike-specific TCRs are directed against unmutated variant regions. Researchers took repertoire samples only after the peak T cell response had come.

The chain uses TRBV5-1 and TRBJ2-7, with 8 positions matching TRBD1. Sequences were derived from peripheral blood, sampled on day 0 of AZD1222 vaccination. The sequence came from an adult in good health. CDR3 in amino acids: CASSPSRQGREQYF. The CDR3 coding sequence is TGCGCCAGCAGCCCTTCTCGACAGGGGAGAGAGCAGTACTTC.